These 25 T cell receptor beta chains came from one sample sequenced in a study of Tregs in tolerant kidney transplant recipients. TCRdb's table, derived via immunoSEQ multiplex PCR, lists solely in-frame clones and lacks some. The top ten clones hold roughly 0.63% of a sample with about 120,000 clones, about 91% of them seen once. The sample consisted of CD4+ T cells from blood. The source is a human donor in good health.

The genes are TRBV6-1 and TRBJ2-7; D is possibly TRBD1 or TRBD2 (5 bases each). The germline V gene encodes CDR1 MNHNS and CDR2 SASEGT. This CDR3 is 15 amino acids long. Trimming shortened V by 3 bases and J by 5 bases, and 17 bases separated the two germline ends. CDR3 in DNA: TGTGCCAGCAGTGAGGGGACCGGTGGGATCCACGAGCAGTACTTC. This codes for CASSEGTGGIHEQYF.

V is TRBV15 and J is TRBJ1-1; 7 positions match TRBD1. This CDR3 has 15 amino acids. CDR1 is LNHNV, CDR2 YYDKDF, per germline (reference sequence). Trimming cost V 0 bases and J 4 bases; bases outside gene matches: 5. The CDR3 DNA follows: TGTGCCACCAGCAGAGATCGGGAGGGGGCCACTGAAGCTTTCTTT. This translates into CATSRDREGATEAFF.

The chain joins TRBV5-1 to TRBJ2-7; D gene ambiguous. The length of the CDR3 is 13 residues. Trimming stripped 4 bases from V and 0 bases from J, with 8 bases between. Germline CDR1 is SGHRS and CDR2 is YFSETQ. The CDR3 loop reads CASSPSSSYEQYF. The CDR3 DNA is TGCGCCAGCAGCCCCTCGAGCTCCTACGAGCAGTACTTC.

The genes are TRBV9 and TRBJ1-3; the match to TRBD1 covers 9 bases. This CDR3 comprises 16 residues. In germline, CDR1 is SGDLS, CDR2 YYNGEE. After removal of 0 bases from V and 2 bases from J, the junction contained 3 bases not matched to a gene. CDR3 coding DNA: TGTGCCAGCAGCGTAGGAGGACAGGGGACTGGAAACACCATATATTTT. Translating gives CASSVGGQGTGNTIYF.

The chain combines TRBV6-1 with TRBJ1-2; D gene ambiguous. CDR1 is MNHNS, CDR2 SASEGT, per germline. The CDR3 contains 12 residues. V shed 2 bases and J shed 8 bases, with 9 bases lying between them. CDR3 nucleotides: TGTGCCAGCAGTGAACAAGGGTACGGCTACACCTTC. Protein: CASSEQGYGYTF.

The rearrangement uses TRBV7-2 and TRBJ1-2; the D gene is possibly TRBD1 (6 bases). CDR1 is SGHTA, CDR2 FQGNSA, per germline. The CDR3 has 15 residues. The V end was cut by 0 bases, the J end by 7 bases, with 15 bases between. CDR3 nucleotide sequence: TGTGCCAGCAGCTTAGCGCTAGGACAGCCGGGTGGCTACACCTTC. Translating it yields CASSLALGQPGGYTF.

The chain employs TRBV6-4 and TRBJ2-3; no clear D gene. Trimming took 0 bases from V and 2 from J, leaving 12 bases between them. Germline CDR1 reads MRHNA; CDR2 reads SNTAGT. This CDR3 comprises 16 residues. The CDR3 nucleotides read TGTGCCAGCAGTGACTCGCCAACCCTATACACAGATACGCAGTATTTT. Translating gives CASSDSPTLYTDTQYF.

The chain couples TRBV29-1 to TRBJ2-7; 8 positions match TRBD2. J gave up 0 bases and V 7 bases, and 8 bases lay outside the gene matches. The germline V gene encodes CDR1 SQVTM and CDR2 ANQGSEA. This CDR3 region has 14 residues. The chain's CDR3 is CSAGGDTLSYEQYF. CDR3 DNA sequence: TGCAGCGCCGGGGGGGACACCCTCTCCTACGAGCAGTACTTC.

The genes are TRBV7-2 and TRBJ2-5; D not certain. The length of the CDR3 is 12 residues. The V end was cut by 0 bases, the J end by 6 bases, with 5 bases between. Per germline, CDR1 SGHTA and CDR2 FQGNSA. This CDR3 is CASSLALQTQYF. The CDR3 DNA reads TGTGCCAGCAGCTTAGCGCTGCAGACCCAGTACTTC.

V is TRBV9 and J is TRBJ1-6; D remains unclear. Per germline, CDR1 SGDLS and CDR2 YYNGEE. The CDR3 length is 16 residues. Trimming stripped 0 bases from V and 3 bases from J, with 10 bases between. CDR3 coding DNA: TGTGCCAGCAGCGTAGAGGCAGGCGACTATAATTCACCCCTCCACTTT. Encoded protein: CASSVEAGDYNSPLHF. The whole variable domain, filled in from reference TRBV9 and TRBJ1-6, reads DSGVTQTPKHLITATGQRVTLRCSPRSGDLSVYWYQQSLDQGLQFLIQYYNGEERAKGNILERFSAQQFPDLHSELNLSSLELGDSALYFCASSVEAGDYNSPLHFGNGTRLTVT.

The chain uses TRBV30 and TRBJ1-2, with D perhaps TRBD1 (5 bases). The CDR3 is 12 amino acids. Germline CDR1 is GTSNPN and CDR2 is SVGIG (reference sequence). Between the trimmed V and J ends, which lost 7 bases and 4 bases, there was a span of 13 bases. DNA of the CDR3: TGTGCCTACCACTTGGGGGGCTATGGCTACACCTTC. Protein sequence: CAYHLGGYGYTF.

The chain combines TRBV9 with TRBJ1-5; D is possibly TRBD1 (5 bases). V was cut by 4 bases and J by 5 bases, with 16 bases left in between. The CDR3 is 15 residues long. CDR1 is SGDLS, CDR2 YYNGEE, per germline. In nucleotides, the CDR3 is TGTGCCAGCAGCAAGGCGGAGGGGTCTTATCAGCCCCAGCATTTT. Its translation is CASSKAEGSYQPQHF.

This clone was seen a few times. The J gene is TRBJ2-3, the V gene TRBV6-5; TRBD2 is a possible D gene (5 bases). CDR3 size: 14 residues. V was clipped by 6 bases and J by 2 bases, with 12 bases between them. Germline V gene sequence: CDR1 MNHEY, CDR2 SVGAGI. The CDR3 nucleotides read TGTGCCAGCAGGGAGGCCCACTTCACAGATACGCAGTATTTT. Translation gives CASREAHFTDTQYF.

The CDR3 sequence: CASSPRTRTSGPNTGELFF. Written as DNA, the CDR3 is TGTGCCAGTAGTCCTCGGACAAGGACTAGCGGGCCGAACACCGGGGAGCTGTTTTTT. The V gene is TRBV19, the J gene TRBJ2-2, with 11 bases matching TRBD2. This CDR3 contains 19 residues. Germline CDR1 is LNHDA and CDR2 is SQIVND (reference sequence). V gave up 5 bases and J gave up 0 bases; unmatched junction bases: 11. Complete variable domain (other parts from reference TRBV19 and TRBJ2-2): DGGITQSPKYLFRKEGQNVTLSCEQNLNHDAMYWYRQDPGQGLRLIYYSQIVNDFQKGDIAEGYSVSREKKESFPLTVTSAQKNPTAFYLCASSPRTRTSGPNTGELFFGEGSRLTVL.

This clone occurred once. The rearrangement links TRBV5-5 to TRBJ2-5; the match to TRBD2 covers 13 bases. Germline V gene sequence: CDR1 SGHKS, CDR2 YYEKEE (reference sequence). The trim removed 4 bases at V and 1 base at J, leaving 7 bases unmatched. This CDR3 contains 17 residues. The CDR3 loop is CASSQGLAGTLQETQYF. The CDR3 DNA reads TGTGCCAGCAGCCAGGGACTAGCGGGAACGCTCCAAGAGACCCAGTACTTC. Full variable domain (outside the CDR3, taken from reference TRBV5-5 and TRBJ2-5): DAGVTQSPTHLIKTRGQQVTLRCSPISGHKSVSWYQQVLGQGPQFIFQYYEKEERGRGNFPDRFSARQFPNYSSELNVNALLLGDSALYLCASSQGLAGTLQETQYFGPGTRLLVL.

The chain couples TRBV18 to TRBJ2-7; possible D gene TRBD1, 6 bases. V dropped 1 base and J dropped 3 bases, with 10 bases sitting between them. CDR1 is KGHSH and CDR2 is LQKENI in the germline V gene. This CDR3 spans 14 amino acids. CDR3 in amino acids: CASSPRTGYYEQYF. Written as DNA, the CDR3 is TGTGCCAGCTCACCACGCACAGGGTACTACGAGCAGTACTTC.

The chain joins TRBV7-3 to TRBJ2-1; 8 nucleotides match TRBD2. Trimming cost V 2 bases and J 1 base; bases outside gene matches: 7. The CDR3 length is 17 residues. Germline values: CDR1 SGHTA, CDR2 FQGTGA. CDR3 bases: TGTGCCAGCAGCTTACAAGCCGGGGGGGCTTCCTACAATGAGCAGTTCTTC. It codes for CASSLQAGGASYNEQFF.

This chain links TRBV6-5 with TRBJ1-6; TRBD1 might be the D (6 bases). V dropped 5 bases and J dropped 4 bases, with 9 bases sitting between them. The CDR3 totals 14 residues. CDR1 is MNHEY, CDR2 SVGAGI, per germline. The CDR3 coding sequence is TGTGCCAGCAGTGGGGGGCCATATAATTCACCCCTCCACTTT. It yields the protein CASSGGPYNSPLHF.

This chain links TRBV5-1 with TRBJ2-7; the D gene is possibly TRBD1 (5 bases). This CDR3 is built from 16 residues. Looked up from germline, CDR1 is SGHRS and CDR2 is YFSETQ. V lost 4 bases and J lost 0, with 17 bases in between. Here the CDR3 DNA reads TGCGCCAGCAGCGGGTCCCTACAGGCATCCTCCTACGAGCAGTACTTC. This sequence encodes CASSGSLQASSYEQYF.

This chain joins TRBV9 and TRBJ1-4, with D perhaps matching TRBD1 (5 bases). The germline gives CDR1 SGDLS, CDR2 YYNGEE. The CDR3 is 16 amino acids. V was cut by 3 bases and J by 1 base, with 13 bases left in between. The CDR3 region has the DNA TGTGCCAGCAGCGAGGTCGCGGGGCGAACTAATGAAAAACTGTTTTTT. Translated, it gives CASSEVAGRTNEKLFF. The full variable domain, rest sourced from reference TRBV9 and TRBJ1-4, is DSGVTQTPKHLITATGQRVTLRCSPRSGDLSVYWYQQSLDQGLQFLIQYYNGEERAKGNILERFSAQQFPDLHSELNLSSLELGDSALYFCASSEVAGRTNEKLFFGSGTQLSVL.

The rearrangement joins TRBV6-5 to TRBJ1-4; D is uncertain. The CDR3 runs to 14 residues. Trimming removed 8 bases at V and 3 bases at J, with 13 bases between. Germline CDR1 and CDR2: MNHEY and SVGAGI. The CDR3 DNA follows: TGTGCCAGCTGGAGCGGGCCTCCTAATGAAAAACTGTTTTTT. It is translated as CASWSGPPNEKLFF.

This chain connects TRBV7-2 to TRBJ2-4; D unclear. V lost 1 base and J 6 bases, leaving 10 bases between the germline ends. Germline V CDR1 and CDR2: SGHTA, FQGNSA. The CDR3 totals 14 residues. CDR3 nucleotide sequence: TGTGCCAGCAGCTTAGATCTGGGAAGAAACATTCAGTACTTC. Protein product: CASSLDLGRNIQYF. The whole variable domain, remainder taken from reference TRBV7-2 and TRBJ2-4, is GAGVSQSPSNKVTEKGKDVELRCDPISGHTALYWYRQSLGQGLEFLIYFQGNSAPDKSGLPSDRFSAERTGGSVSTLTIQRTQQEDSAVYLCASSLDLGRNIQYFGAGTRLSVL.

This chain connects TRBV4-2 to TRBJ2-1, with 13 bases identical to TRBD2. The CDR3 runs to 19 residues. CDR1 and CDR2 (germline): LGHNA, YNFKEQ. V was clipped by 4 bases and J by 0 bases; unmatched bases: 9. This CDR3 reads CASSLQTSGRTSSYNEQFF. The CDR3 nucleotides read TGTGCCAGCAGCCTACAGACTAGCGGGAGGACCAGCTCCTACAATGAGCAGTTCTTC.

The gene calls are TRBV5-1 and TRBJ2-1; no reliable D call. The V and J ends lost 4 bases and 8 bases respectively, with 19 bases between them. CDR3 length: 15 amino acids. Germline V CDR1 and CDR2: SGHRS, YFSETQ. The CDR3 bases are TGCGCCAGCAGCCGCCTCGGAAACCTCGGCGATGAGCAGTTCTTC. Translation: CASSRLGNLGDEQFF.

The chain is built from TRBV10-3 and TRBJ1-1; D is uncertain. CDR1 and CDR2 (germline): ENHRY, SYGVKD. Trimming shortened V by 1 base and J by 0 bases, and 6 bases separated the two germline ends. This CDR3 is 14 amino acids long. The CDR3 DNA reads as TGTGCCATCAGTGAGTTGATGATGAACACTGAAGCTTTCTTT. As protein: CAISELMMNTEAFF.